This TCR beta chain was sequenced in a study of radiation and T cells in renal cell carcinoma. Study outcomes and limitations: No pretreatment tumor biopsies were available for baseline clonotypes.

The time point was: baseline pretreatment blood. As for treatment: 15 Gy SBRT to primary tumor, nephrectomy 4 weeks later. TCRdb's copy holds only in-frame clones and misses some; the assay was immunoSEQ multiplex PCR. The sample consists of 100,000 to 150,000 clones, 80% to 85% of them appearing once. V was trimmed by 4 bases and J by 3 bases, leaving 16 bases between them. This CDR3 has 16 amino acids. Germline CDR1 MNHEY, CDR2 SMNVEV (reference sequence). About this clone itself: Its cognate antigen is unknown.

The rearrangement links TRBV27 to TRBJ2-1; the D call may be TRBD1 or TRBD2 (5 bases each). This TCR derives from a woman aged 55-75 years with renal cell carcinoma. The starting material was blood, obtained from a patient whose treatment included radiotherapy and nephrectomy. The CDR3 DNA follows: TGTGCCAGCAGTTCCTCCTTCATGGGGGTCTACAATGAGCAGTTCTTC. Translating gives CASSSSFMGVYNEQFF.